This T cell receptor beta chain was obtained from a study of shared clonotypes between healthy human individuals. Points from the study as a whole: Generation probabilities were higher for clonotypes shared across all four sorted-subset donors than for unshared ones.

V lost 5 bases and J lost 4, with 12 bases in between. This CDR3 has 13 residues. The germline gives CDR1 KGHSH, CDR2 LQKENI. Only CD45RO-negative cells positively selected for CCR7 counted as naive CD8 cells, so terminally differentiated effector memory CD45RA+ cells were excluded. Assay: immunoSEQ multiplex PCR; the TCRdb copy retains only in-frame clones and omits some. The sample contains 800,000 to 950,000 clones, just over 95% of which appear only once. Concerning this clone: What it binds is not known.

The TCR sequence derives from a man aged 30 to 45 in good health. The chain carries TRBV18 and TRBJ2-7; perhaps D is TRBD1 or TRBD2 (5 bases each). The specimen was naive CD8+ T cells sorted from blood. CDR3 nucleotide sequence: TGTGCCAGCTCAACCGGGACGGATTACGAGCAGTACTTC. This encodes CASSTGTDYEQYF.